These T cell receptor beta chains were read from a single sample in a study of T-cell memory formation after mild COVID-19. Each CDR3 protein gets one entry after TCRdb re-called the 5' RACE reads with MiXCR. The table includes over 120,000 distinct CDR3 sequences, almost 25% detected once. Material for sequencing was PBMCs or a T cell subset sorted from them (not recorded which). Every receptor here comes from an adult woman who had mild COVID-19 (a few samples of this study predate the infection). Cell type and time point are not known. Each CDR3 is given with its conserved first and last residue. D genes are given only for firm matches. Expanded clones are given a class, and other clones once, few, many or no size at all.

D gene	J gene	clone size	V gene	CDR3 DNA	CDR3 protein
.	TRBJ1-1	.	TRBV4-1	TGCGCCAGCAGCCAAGTAAAGGGGCGGGTCACTGAAGCTTTCTTT	CASSQVKGRVTEAFF
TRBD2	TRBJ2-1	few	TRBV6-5	TGTGCCAGCAGAAGACTAGCGGTAAACTCGGGGAATGAGCAGTTCTTC	CASRRLAVNSGNEQFF
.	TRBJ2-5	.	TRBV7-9	TGTGCCAGCAGCTTGAACAGAGAACAAGAGACCCAGTACTTC	CASSLNREQETQYF
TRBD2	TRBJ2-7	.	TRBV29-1	TGCAGCGTTGAAGATCTAACTAGCGGGTCCTACGAGCAGTACTTC	CSVEDLTSGSYEQYF
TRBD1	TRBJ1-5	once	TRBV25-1	TGTGCCAGCAGTGAATCGGCCAGGGGGTTAGATCAGCCCCAGCATTTT	CASSESARGLDQPQHF
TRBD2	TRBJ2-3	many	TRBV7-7	TGTGCCAGCAGCTTAACCGGGGGGAGCACAGATACGCAGTATTTT	CASSLTGGSTDTQYF
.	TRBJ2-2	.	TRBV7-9	TGTGCCAGCAGCGATTACGAGGGAGGGAACACCGGGGAGCTGTTTTTT	CASSDYEGGNTGELFF
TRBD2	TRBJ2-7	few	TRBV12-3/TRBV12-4	TGTGCCAGCAGTTTATCGGGCCTAGCGGGGACCTACGAGCAGTACTTC	CASSLSGLAGTYEQYF
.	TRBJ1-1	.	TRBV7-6	TGTGCCAGCAGCTTAGAGGTTCAGAACCTGAGAGCTTTCTTT	CASSLEVQNLRAFF
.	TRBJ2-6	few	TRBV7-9	TGTGCCAGCAGCCTAGAGGCTAGGACGGGGGGGGCCAACGTCCTGACTTTC	CASSLEARTGGANVLTF
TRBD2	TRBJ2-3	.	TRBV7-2	TGTGCCAGCAGCTTAGGGTATCGGCTAGCGGGAGATACGCAGTATTTT	CASSLGYRLAGDTQYF
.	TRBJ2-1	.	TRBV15	TGTGCCACCAGCAGGTCCGGGACACAGGCGACCTTC	CATSRSGTQATF
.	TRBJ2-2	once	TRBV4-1	TGCGCCAGCAGCCACTCAGACTCCGGGGAGCTGTTTTTT	CASSHSDSGELFF
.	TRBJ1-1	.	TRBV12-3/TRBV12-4	TGTGCCAGCAAAGGGGCCCCTGAAGCTTTCTTT	CASKGAPEAFF
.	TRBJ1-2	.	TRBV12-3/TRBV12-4	TGTGCCAGCAGTCCCCACCCGACAGGTGCCAAGGGTGGCTACACCTTC	CASSPHPTGAKGGYTF
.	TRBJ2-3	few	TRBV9	TGTGCCAGCGCCGACTGGGCCGATACGCAGTATTTT	CASADWADTQYF
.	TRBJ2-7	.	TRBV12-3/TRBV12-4	TGTGCCAGCAGTGGAGACTCTCTCGACGACGAGCAGTACTTC	CASSGDSLDDEQYF
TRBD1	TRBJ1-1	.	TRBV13	TGTGCCAGCAGCGATCCCACAGGGGGAAAAGGTGAAGCTTTCTTT	CASSDPTGGKGEAFF
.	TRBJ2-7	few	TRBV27	TGTGCCAGCAGTTCGCGGTACTACGAGCAGTACTTC	CASSSRYYEQYF
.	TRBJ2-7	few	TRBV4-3	TGCGCCAGCAGCCAAGATTTGAGGTTCCCCGAGCAGTACTTC	CASSQDLRFPEQYF
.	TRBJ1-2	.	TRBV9	TGTGCCAGCAGCGCGGGGGTGCAACTCCATGGCTACACCTTC	CASSAGVQLHGYTF
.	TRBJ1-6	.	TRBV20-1	TGCAGTGCTGCTGAATACCCCCTCCACTTT	CSAAEYPLHF
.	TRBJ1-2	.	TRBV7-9	TGTGCCAGCAGCGGACGCAGAGGTGATGGCTACACCTTC	CASSGRRGDGYTF
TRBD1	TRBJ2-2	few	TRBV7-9	TGTGCCAGCAGCTTAGCCCCGGGACAGAAAACCGGGGAGCTGTTTTTT	CASSLAPGQKTGELFF
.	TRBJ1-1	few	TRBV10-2	TGCGCCAGCAGTGTCAATGTTGGGGGTGAAGCTTTCTTT	CASSVNVGGEAFF